The 17 T cell receptor beta chains below come from one sample, sequenced in a study of shared clonotypes between healthy human individuals. Selected positively for CCR7 and CD45RO-negative, naive CD8 cells excluded terminally differentiated effector memory CD45RA+ cells. Profiled with immunoSEQ multiplex PCR; TCRdb holds only in-frame clones, not every one. The repertoire consists of about 870,000 clones, with approximately 92% occurring once and the leading ten covering 24%. Sequencing was carried out using naive CD8+ T cells sorted from blood. These receptors all stem from a man between 25 and 39 years old in good health.

The chain couples TRBV4-3 to TRBJ2-2; 10 bases match TRBD2. The CDR3 is made up of 17 amino acids. Germline trimming cut 1 base from V and 1 base from J; bases unmatched to any gene: 3. Germline loops: CDR1 LGHNA, CDR2 YSLEER. CDR3 in DNA: TGCGCCAGCAGCCAAGTCCTAGCGGGAGAGAACACCGGGGAGCTGTTTTTT. This sequence encodes CASSQVLAGENTGELFF.

The CDR3 sequence: CASSDNSGLGIYEQYF. In DNA form, the CDR3 reads TGTGCCAGCAGCGACAACTCGGGGCTAGGGATCTACGAGCAGTACTTC. The gene calls are TRBV9 and TRBJ2-7; D possibly matches TRBD1 or TRBD2 (5 bases each). Germline assignment: CDR1 SGDLS and CDR2 YYNGEE. Trimming left V 3 bases short and J 3 bases short, with 19 bases between. The CDR3 runs to 16 residues.

The chain uses TRBV5-6 and TRBJ2-7, with 14 bases matching TRBD2. CDR1 and CDR2 (germline): SGHDT, YYEEEE. Trimming removed 2 bases from V and 6 bases from J; junction bases left unmatched: 4. The CDR3 contains 15 residues. DNA of the CDR3: TGTGCCAGCAGCTTAGGACTAGCGGGAGGCCGCGAGCAGTACTTC. Translating gives CASSLGLAGGREQYF.

The CDR3 loop is CASSVETGLRAGELFF. The CDR3 bases are TGTGCCAGCAGCGTAGAGACAGGACTAAGGGCCGGGGAGCTGTTTTTT. V is TRBV9 and J is TRBJ2-2, with D possibly being TRBD1 or TRBD2 (6 bases each). There are 16 residues in the CDR3. The germline V gene has CDR1 SGDLS and CDR2 YYNGEE. The V end was cut by 0 bases, the J end by 6 bases, with 15 bases between. Full variable domain (outside the CDR3, taken from reference TRBV9 and TRBJ2-2): DSGVTQTPKHLITATGQRVTLRCSPRSGDLSVYWYQQSLDQGLQFLIQYYNGEERAKGNILERFSAQQFPDLHSELNLSSLELGDSALYFCASSVETGLRAGELFFGEGSRLTVL.

The chain recombines TRBV6-5 with TRBJ2-7; D is possibly TRBD2 (6 bases). This CDR3 has 11 residues. Germline CDR1 MNHEY, CDR2 SVGAGI. The V end was cut by 5 bases, the J end by 9 bases, with 11 bases between. The CDR3 coding sequence is TGTGCCAGCAGTGGCCCCGGGGGGCAGTACTTC. Its translation is CASSGPGGQYF.

The gene calls are TRBV5-1 and TRBJ2-6; D uncertain. V gave up 0 bases and J gave up 0 bases, with 7 bases separating them. CDR1 is SGHRS and CDR2 is YFSETQ in the germline V gene. The CDR3 is 16 amino acids. CDR3 DNA sequence: TGCGCCAGCAGCTTGGAAAGTTCCTCTGGGGCCAACGTCCTGACTTTC. As protein: CASSLESSSGANVLTF.

The V and J genes are TRBV19 and TRBJ2-2; 9 nucleotides agree with TRBD1. J lost 5 bases, V lost 8 bases, and 6 bases had no gene match. Germline CDR1 is LNHDA and CDR2 is SQIVND (reference sequence). The CDR3 is 14 residues long. CDR3 sequence reads: CASEWGQGTGELFF. The CDR3 coding sequence is TGTGCCAGTGAATGGGGACAGGGAACCGGGGAGCTGTTTTTT.

The gene calls are TRBV5-5 and TRBJ2-4, with a possible D match to TRBD1 (6 bases). Germline loops: CDR1 SGHKS, CDR2 YYEKEE (reference sequence). This CDR3 contains 17 residues. V was shortened by 4 bases and J by 2 bases, with 19 bases between the two germline ends. CDR3 sequence (DNA): TGTGCCAGCAGCCCGGGGTCAGGGGTTTTGACCAAAAACATTCAGTACTTC. As protein: CASSPGSGVLTKNIQYF.

This chain uses TRBV11-3 with TRBJ2-1; TRBD2 aligns across 8 bases. The CDR3 sequence is 14 residues long. Germline CDR1 is SGHNT and CDR2 is YENEEA. With 4 bases clipped from V and 6 bases from J, the junction kept 5 bases outside the gene matches. CDR3 sequence: CASSSREGVNEQFF. In DNA form, the CDR3 reads TGTGCCAGCAGCTCTCGGGAGGGTGTCAATGAGCAGTTCTTC.

The gene calls are TRBV28 and TRBJ2-7, with no clear D. The CDR3 sequence is 12 residues long. Germline V CDR1 and CDR2: MDHEN, SYDVKM. V was clipped by 7 bases and J by 2 bases, with 9 bases between them. CDR3 protein: CASMALTYEQYF. DNA for the CDR3: TGTGCCAGCATGGCCCTCACCTACGAGCAGTACTTC.

The chain employs TRBV27 and TRBJ2-1; 7 nucleotides match TRBD2. Trimming at V came to 4 bases and at J to 10 bases, leaving 10 bases not matched to a gene. This CDR3 region has 14 residues. In germline, CDR1 is MNHEY, CDR2 SMNVEV (reference sequence). CDR3 sequence (DNA): TGTGCCAGCAGTTGGGGGGGGGATCAATGGGAGCAGTTCTTC. Its translation: CASSWGGDQWEQFF.

The V and J genes are TRBV6-1 and TRBJ2-7; no reliable D call. CDR1 MNHNS and CDR2 SASEGT come from the germline V gene. The length of the CDR3 is 15 residues. V gave up 1 base and J gave up 0 bases, with 10 bases separating them. The CDR3 loop reads CASSEDPFGSYEQYF. DNA for the CDR3: TGTGCCAGCAGTGAAGACCCCTTCGGCTCCTACGAGCAGTACTTC.

The J gene is TRBJ1-5, the V gene TRBV7-2; TRBD1 agrees at 7 bases. The V segment lost 5 bases and the J segment 0 bases; nucleotides outside the gene matches: 7. The CDR3 covers 16 residues. CDR1 is SGHTA, CDR2 FQGNSA, per germline. CDR3 in DNA: TGTGCCAGCAGCACTGGGACAGCTTATAGCAATCAGCCCCAGCATTTT. It is translated as CASSTGTAYSNQPQHF.

With regard to this clone: In the same sample, other DNA sequences code for this CDR3. This chain uses TRBV5-1 with TRBJ2-7; possibly TRBD2 for D (5 bases). The CDR3 runs to 13 residues. Looked up from germline, CDR1 is SGHRS and CDR2 is YFSETQ. V lost 0 bases to trimming and J lost 4 bases, with 8 bases between them. As DNA, the CDR3 is TGCGCCAGCAGCTTGGGACTAAATTACGAGCAGTACTTC. It specifies CASSLGLNYEQYF.

This chain joins TRBV4-3 and TRBJ2-7; D might be TRBD1 or TRBD2, each matching 5 bases. CDR1 is LGHNA and CDR2 is YSLEER in the germline V gene. CDR3 length equals 15 residues. V gave up 0 bases and J gave up 1 base, with 10 bases separating them. The CDR3 region is CASSQDRGKSYEQYF. In DNA, the CDR3 is TGCGCCAGCAGCCAAGATCGGGGCAAGTCCTACGAGCAGTACTTC.

This clone has more than one count but fewer than ten. V and J are TRBV28 and TRBJ2-1; D uncertain. Per germline, CDR1 MDHEN and CDR2 SYDVKM. Trimming left V 6 bases short and J 0 bases short, with 12 bases between. The CDR3 totals 15 residues. In DNA, the CDR3 is TGTGCCAGCAGCTCTCTGGCGAGCTCCTACAATGAGCAGTTCTTC. Translating it yields CASSSLASSYNEQFF.

V and J are TRBV29-1 and TRBJ2-7; TRBD1 is a possible D gene (6 bases). The germline V and J ends were trimmed by 4 bases and 5 bases, with 18 bases remaining between them. The CDR3 length is 14 residues. In germline, CDR1 is SQVTM, CDR2 ANQGSEA. For the CDR3, the DNA is TGCAGCGTTGGGTCTTCGGGCAGGGGCCACGAGCAGTACTTC. This gives the protein CSVGSSGRGHEQYF.